This TCR beta chain was sequenced during a study of blood T cell repertoires in COVID-19. Overall study: Sites across the United States, Italy and Spain contributed samples from acute and convalescent COVID-19.

Only in-frame clones appear in the TCRdb table, and some are missing; sequencing was by immunoSEQ multiplex PCR. Among over 350,000 clones listed, roughly nine tenths were seen once. This CDR3 spans 15 amino acids. The germline CDR1 and CDR2 sequences are MGHRA and YSYEKL. The germline V and J ends were trimmed by 0 bases and 4 bases, with 12 bases remaining between them. The chain combines TRBV4-1 with TRBJ1-1, with a tentative D call TRBD1 (5 bases). Sequencing was done on a sample of PBMCs or T cells enriched from blood (not recorded which). The sequence came from a middle-aged woman who had been exposed to COVID-19. The CDR3 spells CASSQDSGWTTEAFF. The CDR3 DNA follows: TGCGCCAGCAGCCAAGATTCAGGGTGGACCACTGAAGCTTTCTTT.